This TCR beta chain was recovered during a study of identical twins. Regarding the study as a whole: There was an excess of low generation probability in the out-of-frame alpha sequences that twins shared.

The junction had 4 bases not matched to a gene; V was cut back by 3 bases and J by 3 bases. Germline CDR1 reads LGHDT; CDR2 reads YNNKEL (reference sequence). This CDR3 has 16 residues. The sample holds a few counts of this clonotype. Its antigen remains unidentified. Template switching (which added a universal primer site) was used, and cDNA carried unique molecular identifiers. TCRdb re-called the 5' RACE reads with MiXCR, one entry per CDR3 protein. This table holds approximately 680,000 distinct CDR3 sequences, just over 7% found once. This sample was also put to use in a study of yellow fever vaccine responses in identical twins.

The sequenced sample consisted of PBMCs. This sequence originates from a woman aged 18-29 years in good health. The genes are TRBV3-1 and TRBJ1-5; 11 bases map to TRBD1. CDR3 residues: CASSQGDRGNNQPQHF. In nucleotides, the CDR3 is TGTGCCAGCAGCCAGGGGGACAGGGGGAACAATCAGCCCCAGCATTTT.